Given below is one T cell receptor beta chain in context. The data stem from a study of blood T cell repertoires in COVID-19. The data were produced by immunoSEQ multiplex PCR, yet TCRdb's version contains in-frame clones alone and is incomplete. The profile shows some 220,000 clones, roughly four fifths of them singletons. Material: peripheral blood. The TCR sequence derives from a young woman who had recovered from COVID-19.

The CDR3 DNA sequence: TGTGCCGCTAAATGCCCCAAACTTCCTTACTTC. It yields the protein CAAKCPKLPYF. The chain uses TRBV6-5 and TRBJ2-7; D not resolved. The ends were cut back, 11 bases at V and 13 bases at J, with 21 bases in the middle. From germline, CDR1 is MNHEY and CDR2 SVGAGI. This CDR3 is built from 11 residues.